This is a list of T cell receptor beta chains from one sample in a study of blood T cell repertoires in COVID-19. Sequencing used immunoSEQ multiplex PCR; TCRdb keeps in-frame clones, though not all of them. In the table there are around 300,000 clones, 89% of which are singletons. The material sequenced was PBMCs or T cells enriched from blood (not recorded which). Receptor source: a woman in her thirties or forties who had recovered from COVID-19. The CDR3 runs from the conserved cysteine through the conserved F or W. The D gene is left open where the match is weak. Expanded clones are given a class, and other clones once, few, many or no size at all.

d_gene,abundance,v_gene,j_gene,CDR3nt,CDR3aa
TRBD1,NA,TRBV27,TRBJ1-2,TGTGCCAGCAGTTTATGGGGACCGCGACAGGGGGAGAACTATGGCTACACCTTC,CASSLWGPRQGENYGYTF
NA,once,TRBV5-1,TRBJ2-3,TGCGCCAGCGGGTCGGGGAGCACAGATACGCAGTATTTT,CASGSGSTDTQYF
NA,NA,TRBV11-1,TRBJ2-1,TGTGCCAGCAGCTTAGCGGCGACTTACAATGAGCAGTTCTTC,CASSLAATYNEQFF
TRBD2,NA,TRBV4-3,TRBJ2-1,TGCGCCAGCAGCCAAGGACCCGGGACTAGCGGGAGGGCGGGTAATGAGCAGTTCTTC,CASSQGPGTSGRAGNEQFF
NA,NA,TRBV5-1,TRBJ1-4,TGCGCCAGCAGCTTGCGGGGGGCTGGCGAAAAACTGTTTTTT,CASSLRGAGEKLFF
NA,NA,TRBV6-5,TRBJ1-5,TGTGCCAGCAGGACCTGGGGGGATCAGCCCCAGCATTTT,CASRTWGDQPQHF
NA,NA,TRBV12-3/TRBV12-4,TRBJ1-5,TGTGCCAGCAGCCCTAGAAATCAGCCCCAGCATTTT,CASSPRNQPQHF
NA,NA,TRBV3-1/TRBV3-2,TRBJ1-1,TGTGCCAGCAGCCAGGCGGGGTCTGGGTTTGAAGCTTTCTTT,CASSQAGSGFEAFF
NA,NA,TRBV6-1,TRBJ1-6,TGTGCCAGCAGTGAGCCAGGCACTTGGGATAATTCACCCCTCCACTTT,CASSEPGTWDNSPLHF
TRBD2,NA,TRBV2,TRBJ2-3,TGTGCCAGCTCGGGGGGGCTTGGCGATACGCAGTATTTT,CASSGGLGDTQYF
TRBD1,NA,TRBV7-3,TRBJ2-7,TGTGCCAGCAGCTTAAGGCAGGGGGTGATGTACGAGCAGTACTTC,CASSLRQGVMYEQYF
NA,NA,TRBV7-3,TRBJ1-1,TGTGCCAGCAGCCAGGGCCAGGTCCCGGGCACTGAAGCTTTCTTT,CASSQGQVPGTEAFF
NA,NA,TRBV5-6,TRBJ1-2,TGTGCCAGCAGCTTGTCAATCACCTCCCCTACGGATGGCTACACCTTC,CASSLSITSPTDGYTF
NA,NA,TRBV24-1,TRBJ2-5,TGTGCCACCAGTGACCCTTCCGGGGGATCAGAGACCCAGTACTTC,CATSDPSGGSETQYF
NA,once,TRBV18,TRBJ2-1,TGTGCCAGCTCACCACCGGCAAGGCGGGGTGCCTACAATGAGCAGTTCTTC,CASSPPARRGAYNEQFF
NA,NA,TRBV11-2,TRBJ1-2,TGTGCCAGCAGCTTAGATCGATCGAGGGGCTACACCTTC,CASSLDRSRGYTF
NA,NA,TRBV5-1,TRBJ1-2,TGCGCCAGCAGCTTAGGGGGGGACTATGGCTACACCTTC,CASSLGGDYGYTF
NA,NA,TRBV19,TRBJ1-1,TGTGCCAGTAGGAAAGGGGAGGGGAACACTGAAGCTTTCTTT,CASRKGEGNTEAFF
TRBD1,NA,TRBV5-1,TRBJ1-2,TGCGCCAGCAGCGCACAGAGGACAGGTTATGGCTACACCTTC,CASSAQRTGYGYTF
NA,NA,TRBV9,TRBJ2-3,TGTGCCAGCAGCGTAGCGGGATCTAGCACAGATACGCAGTATTTT,CASSVAGSSTDTQYF
NA,NA,TRBV5-1,TRBJ2-3,TGCGCCAGCAGCTTGGCCGGGGTCTATAACACAGATACGCAGTATTTT,CASSLAGVYNTDTQYF
TRBD2,NA,TRBV7-2,TRBJ2-5,TGTGCCAGCAGCTTAATATATAGCGGGGGGGACGAGACCCAGTACTTC,CASSLIYSGGDETQYF
TRBD1,NA,TRBV5-4,TRBJ2-7,TGTGCCAGCAGCTTGGCCCCCCAGGGGGACTACGAGCAGTACTTC,CASSLAPQGDYEQYF
NA,NA,TRBV5-6,TRBJ2-7,TGTGCCAGCAGCTTGGCCTGGAGGGGCGAGCAGTACTTC,CASSLAWRGEQYF
NA,NA,TRBV7-2,TRBJ1-1,TGTGCCAGCAGCTCAACCAGGGCGGGGGGAAGGAACACTGAAGCTTTCTTT,CASSSTRAGGRNTEAFF
TRBD1,NA,TRBV10-3,TRBJ1-1,TGTGCCATCAGTGAGTCCAGGGGGGAGGAAGCTTTCTTT,CAISESRGEEAFF
TRBD1,NA,TRBV6-2/TRBV6-3,TRBJ1-2,TGTGCCAGCAGTTACCCCCGGGACAGGGGGCTTATAGAATATGGCTACACCTTC,CASSYPRDRGLIEYGYTF
NA,NA,TRBV28,TRBJ2-2,TGTGCCAGCAGTCCTCAGGGCTCCGGGGAGCTGTTTTTT,CASSPQGSGELFF
TRBD2,NA,TRBV19,TRBJ2-1,TGTGCCAGTAGTTCCAGACTAGCGGGGGCGCACAATGAGCAGTTCTTC,CASSSRLAGAHNEQFF
NA,NA,TRBV11-2,TRBJ2-7,TGTGCCAGCAGCTCCATAGCAGGGAATGGGGCCTACGAGCAGTACTTC,CASSSIAGNGAYEQYF
NA,NA,TRBV6-5,TRBJ1-5,TGTGCCACGGGTCTATTCCTCAATCAGCCCCAGCATTTT,CATGLFLNQPQHF
NA,NA,TRBV5-1,TRBJ1-2,TGCGCCAGCAGCTTGCGAGATTATGGCTACACCTTC,CASSLRDYGYTF
TRBD1,NA,TRBV18,TRBJ1-4,TGTGCCAGCTCACAGATACAGGGGAATGAAAAACTGTTTTTT,CASSQIQGNEKLFF
TRBD1,once,TRBV5-1,TRBJ1-3,TGCGCCAGCAGCTCGGACAGGGGGCCTGGAAACACCATATATTTT,CASSSDRGPGNTIYF
NA,NA,TRBV30,TRBJ1-2,TGTGCCCAGACAGTTAACTATGGCTACACCTTC,CAQTVNYGYTF
TRBD2,NA,TRBV7-3,TRBJ2-3,TGTGCCAGCAGGGGAGGGACTAGCGGCACAGATACGCAGTATTTT,CASRGGTSGTDTQYF
NA,once,TRBV18,TRBJ1-2,TGTGCCAGCTCACCATCTTCAGAGGCTGGCTACACCTTC,CASSPSSEAGYTF
NA,NA,TRBV18,TRBJ1-1,TGTGCCAGCTCACCACTCGCGGCGTCGGGGACTGAAGCTTTCTTT,CASSPLAASGTEAFF
TRBD2,NA,TRBV10-3,TRBJ2-3,TGTGCCACCTTCGGGGGGGCCGGAGATACGCAGTATTTT,CATFGGAGDTQYF
NA,NA,TRBV29-1,TRBJ2-3,TGCAGCGACTTGGAAAGGGGTACAGATACGCAGTATTTT,CSDLERGTDTQYF
NA,NA,TRBV6-5,TRBJ1-6,TGTGCCAGCAGTAGACAGGATTCACCCCTCCACTTT,CASSRQDSPLHF
NA,NA,TRBV5-1,TRBJ1-2,TGCGCCAGCAGCTTGCCCCAGACAGACTATGGCTACACCTTC,CASSLPQTDYGYTF
NA,NA,TRBV4-2,TRBJ1-2,TGTGCCAGCAGCCAAGAGGTGGGGCAGGAGGGTCTAGGCTACACCTTC,CASSQEVGQEGLGYTF
TRBD1,NA,TRBV20-1,TRBJ1-1,TGCAGGGGGGTCAGGGGGCGTGAAGCTTTCTTT,CRGVRGREAFF
TRBD1,NA,TRBV12-3/TRBV12-4,TRBJ1-1,TGTGCCAGCAGCATGGGACAGGGAACTTTCTTT,CASSMGQGTFF
NA,many,TRBV4-1,TRBJ2-7,TGCGCCAGCAGCCGCTCCGGGGGTGGTGACGAGCAGTACTTC,CASSRSGGGDEQYF
TRBD1,NA,TRBV5-1,TRBJ1-1,TGCGCCAGCAGCTTGGAACCAGGGGGCAACACTGAAGCTTTCTTT,CASSLEPGGNTEAFF
NA,NA,TRBV7-2,TRBJ2-4,TGTGCCAGCAGCTTGCCGGGACTGGCAGCCAAAAACATTCAGTACTTC,CASSLPGLAAKNIQYF
TRBD2,NA,TRBV18,TRBJ2-3,TGTGCCAGCTCCCGGGAGGTTCCAGATACGCAGTATTTT,CASSREVPDTQYF
NA,NA,TRBV5-1,TRBJ2-1,TGCGCCAGCAGCTTGAGTAACCTCTCCGAGGATGAGCAGTTCTTC,CASSLSNLSEDEQFF
NA,NA,TRBV5-6,TRBJ1-1,TGTGCCAGCAGCTTCCAGAACAGGAAGAACACTGAAGCTTTCTTT,CASSFQNRKNTEAFF
NA,NA,TRBV29-1,TRBJ2-2,TGCAGCGTTGACAGGGACACCGGGGAGCTGTTTTTT,CSVDRDTGELFF
TRBD2,NA,TRBV9,TRBJ2-3,TGTGCCAGCAGCGTAGAACTAGCGGGCTTTGTCACAGATACGCAGTATTTT,CASSVELAGFVTDTQYF
TRBD1,NA,TRBV29-1,TRBJ1-1,TGCAGCGTAACGAACAGGGGATTAAATACTGAAGCTTTCTTT,CSVTNRGLNTEAFF
NA,NA,TRBV2,TRBJ2-7,TGTGCCAGCGTAGCACGATCCTACGAGCAGTACTTC,CASVARSYEQYF